This T cell receptor (beta chain) was documented in a study of blood T cell repertoires in COVID-19. Study overall: Collection of acute and convalescent COVID-19 samples took place in the United States, Italy and Spain.

There are 15 residues in the CDR3. The germline V gene encodes CDR1 GTSNPN and CDR2 SVGIG (reference sequence). V was pared by 4 bases and J by 5 bases, with 17 bases between. Using immunoSEQ multiplex PCR, the repertoire was profiled, and TCRdb retains in-frame clones only, with some absent. The sample carries 84,000 or so clones, around nine tenths recorded once. The material sequenced was peripheral blood. The chain links TRBV30 to TRBJ2-2, with D possibly being TRBD2 (5 bases). The clonotype originates from a man between 60 and 70 years old with acute or convalescent COVID-19. The CDR3 spells CAWIKEGNTTGELFF. The CDR3 coding sequence is TGTGCCTGGATCAAAGAGGGAAACACGACCGGGGAGCTGTTTTTT.